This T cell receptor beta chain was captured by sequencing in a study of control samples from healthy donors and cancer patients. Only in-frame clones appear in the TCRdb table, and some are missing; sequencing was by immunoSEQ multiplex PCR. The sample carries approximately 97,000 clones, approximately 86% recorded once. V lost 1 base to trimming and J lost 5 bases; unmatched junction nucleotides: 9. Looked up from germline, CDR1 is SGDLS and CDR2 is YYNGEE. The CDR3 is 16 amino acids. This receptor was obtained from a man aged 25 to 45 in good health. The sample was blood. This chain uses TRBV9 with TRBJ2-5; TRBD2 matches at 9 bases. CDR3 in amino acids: CASSVLGRGGQETQYF. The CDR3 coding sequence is TGTGCCAGCAGCGTACTAGGGCGGGGGGGCCAGGAGACCCAGTACTTC.